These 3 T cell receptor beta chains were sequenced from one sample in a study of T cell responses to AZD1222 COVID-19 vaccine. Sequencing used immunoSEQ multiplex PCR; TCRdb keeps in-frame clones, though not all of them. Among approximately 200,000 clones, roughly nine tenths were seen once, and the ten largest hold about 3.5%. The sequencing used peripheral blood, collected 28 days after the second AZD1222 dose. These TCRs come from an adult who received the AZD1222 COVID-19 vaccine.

CDR3 sequence (DNA): TGCAGTGCTAGACTCGGGGCTGAGCAGTTCTTC. It yields the protein CSARLGAEQFF. The chain links TRBV20-1 to TRBJ2-1; D possibly uses TRBD1 or TRBD2 (5 bases each). CDR1 is DFQATT, CDR2 SNEGSKA, per germline (reference sequence). The CDR3 contains 11 residues. Deletions cut 2 bases from V and 9 bases from J, with 8 bases between.

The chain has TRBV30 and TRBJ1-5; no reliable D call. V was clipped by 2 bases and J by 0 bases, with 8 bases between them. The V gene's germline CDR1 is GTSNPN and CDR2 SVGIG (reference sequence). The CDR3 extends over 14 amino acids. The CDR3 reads CAWSFDGSNQPQHF. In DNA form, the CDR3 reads TGTGCCTGGAGTTTCGACGGTAGCAATCAGCCCCAGCATTTT.

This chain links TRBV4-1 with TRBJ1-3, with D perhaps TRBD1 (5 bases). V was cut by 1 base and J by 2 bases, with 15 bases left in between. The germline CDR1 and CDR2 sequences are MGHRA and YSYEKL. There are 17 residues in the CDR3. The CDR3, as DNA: TGCGCCAGCAGCCAAGGCCGGCAGGGTTCGACTGGAAACACCATATATTTT. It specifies CASSQGRQGSTGNTIYF.